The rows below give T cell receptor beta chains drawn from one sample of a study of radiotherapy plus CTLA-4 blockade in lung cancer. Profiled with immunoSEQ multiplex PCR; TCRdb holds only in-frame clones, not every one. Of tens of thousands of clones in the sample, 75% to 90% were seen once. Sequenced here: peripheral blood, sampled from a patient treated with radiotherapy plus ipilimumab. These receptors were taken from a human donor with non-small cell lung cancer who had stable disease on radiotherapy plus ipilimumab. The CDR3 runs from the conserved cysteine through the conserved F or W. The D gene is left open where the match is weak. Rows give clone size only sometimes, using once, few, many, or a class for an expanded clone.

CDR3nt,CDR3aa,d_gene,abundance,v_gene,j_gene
TGCGCCAGCAGCCAGGCAGACAGGGTCTACGAGCAGTACTTC,CASSQADRVYEQYF,TRBD1,-,TRBV4-1,TRBJ2-7
TGTGCCAGCAGCCCCCGGGTCAGCGGGAGTGGGGCAGATACGCAGTATTTT,CASSPRVSGSGADTQYF,TRBD2,-,TRBV7-3,TRBJ2-3
TGTGCCACCAGCAGACGCGCTAACTCCTACAATGAGCAGTTCTTC,CATSRRANSYNEQFF,-,-,TRBV15,TRBJ2-1
TGTGCCAGCAGTCCTAGCGGACTCGAGCAGTACTTC,CASSPSGLEQYF,TRBD2,-,TRBV6-6,TRBJ2-7
TGTGCCAGCTCACCCTCGACACCCAACTCTGGGGCCAACGTCCTGACTTTC,CASSPSTPNSGANVLTF,-,-,TRBV18,TRBJ2-6
TGTGCCAGTAGTGCGACGACAGGGCTCAACACTGAAGCTTTCTTT,CASSATTGLNTEAFF,TRBD1,-,TRBV19,TRBJ1-1
TGTGCCTGGAGCCTAACTAGGTACGAGCAGTACTTC,CAWSLTRYEQYF,-,-,TRBV30,TRBJ2-7
TGTGCCAGCAGTCCGGGACTAGCGAGAGACAATGAGCAGTTCTTC,CASSPGLARDNEQFF,TRBD2,-,TRBV6-6,TRBJ2-1
TGTGCCAGCAGTTTAGCAGGGTTGGACAATCAGCCCCAGCATTTT,CASSLAGLDNQPQHF,-,-,TRBV27,TRBJ1-5
TGTGCCAGCAGTTTTTTAGTGGGGGCGGGTGGCTACACCTTC,CASSFLVGAGGYTF,-,few,TRBV27,TRBJ1-2
TGTGCCAGTTTAGGGACAGGGGAAAAACTGTTTTTT,CASLGTGEKLFF,TRBD1,-,TRBV28,TRBJ1-4
TGTGCCAGCAGCTCGGACCCCTGGGGCTCAGGCTACGAGCAGTACTTC,CASSSDPWGSGYEQYF,-,-,TRBV7-2,TRBJ2-7
TGCGCCAGCAGCCTACTAGGGGAAAAACTGTTTTTT,CASSLLGEKLFF,-,-,TRBV4-1,TRBJ1-4
TGTGCCAGCAGTTCCGACAGGGAACTCTACAATGAGCAGTTCTTC,CASSSDRELYNEQFF,TRBD1,once,TRBV2,TRBJ2-1
TGTGCCAGCAGCACCGGGAATGAGCAGTTCTTC,CASSTGNEQFF,-,-,TRBV7-2,TRBJ2-1
TGCGCCAGCAGCCAGCTATCGGCGGGACGGACCTACGAGCAGTACTTC,CASSQLSAGRTYEQYF,-,-,TRBV4-3,TRBJ2-7
TGCGCCAGCAGCTTGATTGGGGGAGGTCCCCGGGAGCTGTTTTTT,CASSLIGGGPRELFF,-,once,TRBV5-1,TRBJ2-2
TGCGCCAGCAGTCAATCGGGGCCGTCGGGGGACAGGGAAACAGATACGCAGTATTTT,CASSQSGPSGDRETDTQYF,TRBD1,-,TRBV23-1,TRBJ2-3
TGTGCCAGCAGCTCGAGCACAGATACGCAGTATTTT,CASSSSTDTQYF,-,-,TRBV7-6,TRBJ2-3
TGCGCCAGCAGCCCTCGGGACAGGGGACGTCTGAAGGAGCAGTTCTTC,CASSPRDRGRLKEQFF,TRBD1,-,TRBV4-1,TRBJ2-1
TGTGCCAGCAGTTTTGCCAGGCACAATGAGCAGTTCTTC,CASSFARHNEQFF,-,-,TRBV27,TRBJ2-1
TGCGCCAGCAGCTCACCCGGGACTAGCGAAAACACCGGGGAGCTGTTTTTT,CASSSPGTSENTGELFF,TRBD2,-,TRBV5-1,TRBJ2-2
TGTGCCAGTAGTAACCGGGGAGGGGATGAAAAACTGTTTTTT,CASSNRGGDEKLFF,-,-,TRBV19,TRBJ1-4
TGTGCCAGCAGCTTGGTCAAGAACACTGAAGCTTTCTTT,CASSLVKNTEAFF,-,-,TRBV5-6,TRBJ1-1
TGTGCCAGCAGCCCACCGGACAGGGGGCGGAACACCATATATTTT,CASSPPDRGRNTIYF,TRBD1,-,TRBV7-2,TRBJ1-3
TGTGCCAGCAATAGACAGGGTCCGAACACTGAAGCTTTCTTT,CASNRQGPNTEAFF,TRBD1,-,TRBV27,TRBJ1-1